This T cell receptor beta chain derives from a study of blood T cell repertoires in COVID-19. Per the study methods: Using reference gene primer amplification, nucleated cell counts were estimated. Assay: immunoSEQ multiplex PCR; the TCRdb copy retains only in-frame clones and omits some. That table supplies the V and J calls and clone size; D and trimming were determined from the DNA. The repertoire includes around 68,000 clones, over 70% of them detected once, and more than 2% sits in the top ten. The germline V gene has CDR1 LNHDA and CDR2 SQIVND (reference sequence). The CDR3 totals 18 residues. Trimming removed 3 bases at V and 2 bases at J, with 22 bases between.

This sequence joins TRBV19 and TRBJ1-2; a weak D match, TRBD1 (5 bases). This sequence originates from a human donor in a cohort sampled during active COVID-19. Sequencing was performed on peripheral blood. This chain's CDR3 is CASSIGLALTARNYGYTF. The CDR3 nucleotides are TGTGCCAGTAGTATTGGGCTCGCTCTGACAGCTCGAAACTATGGCTACACCTTC.